The TCR beta chain described here comes from a study of PD-1 blockade in classical Hodgkin lymphoma. Across the study: Intravenous nivolumab at 3 mg/kg was given to patients every 2 weeks.

Using immunoSEQ multiplex PCR, the repertoire was profiled, and TCRdb retains in-frame clones only, with some absent. The sample gives 90,000 to 100,000 clones, around 80% of which show up once; 9.4% is in the top ten. Sample time point: cycle 4 day 1 (C4D1), after 6 weeks of nivolumab. In every patient, relapse followed autologous stem cell transplantation, while exposure to brentuximab vedotin differed. The CDR3 has 15 amino acids. The junction had 4 bases not matched to a gene; V was cut back by 6 bases and J by 0 bases. Germline V gives CDR1 SGHVS, CDR2 FQNEAQ. With regard to this clone: Its antigen is unknown.

General study points: TCR diversity at baseline was reported to be reduced in newly diagnosed patients relative to healthy donors.

V and J are TRBV7-8 and TRBJ1-3, with 8 bases lining up with TRBD1. This sequence originates from a human donor with classical Hodgkin lymphoma. The sample consisted of peripheral blood mononuclear cells (PBMCs), taken before the fourth cycle of nivolumab. CDR3 DNA sequence: TGTGCCAGCAGTTTGGACAGGGACTCTGGAAACACCATATATTTT. Translation: CASSLDRDSGNTIYF.